This T cell receptor (beta chain) comes out of a study of blood T cell repertoires in COVID-19. Study-level background: The United States, Italy and Spain provided the acute and convalescent COVID-19 samples.

Seattle-derived patients entered the study during active infection and were followed longitudinally. Sequencing used immunoSEQ multiplex PCR; TCRdb keeps in-frame clones, though not all of them. The repertoire holds about 160,000 clones, roughly 78% seen once, with around 8% in the top ten. CDR3 length: 15 amino acids. Sequencing was performed on peripheral blood. The chain has TRBV21-1 and TRBJ1-5; the table gives TRBD1 as D, unverified against the DNA. TRBV21-1 is described as a pseudogene. The receptor's source is a woman aged 55-69 years with COVID-19, enrolled during active disease. In nucleotides, the CDR3 is TGTGCCAGCATGAGACAGTTTCATAGCAATCAGCCCCAGCATTTT. Protein sequence: CASMRQFHSNQPQHF.